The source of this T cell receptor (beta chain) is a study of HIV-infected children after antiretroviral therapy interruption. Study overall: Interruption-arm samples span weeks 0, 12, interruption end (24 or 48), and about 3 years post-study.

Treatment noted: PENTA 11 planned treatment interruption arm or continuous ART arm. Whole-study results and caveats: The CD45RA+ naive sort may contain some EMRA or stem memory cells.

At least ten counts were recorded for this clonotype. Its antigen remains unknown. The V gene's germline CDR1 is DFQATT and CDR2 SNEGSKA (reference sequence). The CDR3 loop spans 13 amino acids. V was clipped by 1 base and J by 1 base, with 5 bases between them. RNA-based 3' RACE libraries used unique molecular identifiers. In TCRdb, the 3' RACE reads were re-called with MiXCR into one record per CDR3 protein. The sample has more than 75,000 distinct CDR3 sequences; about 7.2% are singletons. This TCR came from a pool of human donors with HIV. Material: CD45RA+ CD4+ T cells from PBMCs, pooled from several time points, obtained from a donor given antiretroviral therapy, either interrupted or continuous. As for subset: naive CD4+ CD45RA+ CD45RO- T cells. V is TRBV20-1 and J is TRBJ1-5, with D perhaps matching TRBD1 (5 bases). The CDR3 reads CSARGDSNQPQHF. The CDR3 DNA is TGCAGTGCTAGAGGGGACAGCAATCAGCCCCAGCATTTT.